The rows below give T cell receptor beta chains drawn from one sample of a study of spatial heterogeneity in lung cancer. Each CDR3 protein gets one entry after TCRdb re-called the 5' RACE reads with MiXCR. The table has fewer than 20,000 distinct CDR3 sequences, around 19% seen once. The source material was PBMCs, sampled at surgery. The receptor set was obtained from a male donor with early-stage non-small cell lung cancer. Each CDR3 is given with its conserved first and last residue. The D gene is left open where the match is weak. Clone size is given for some rows only: seen once, a few or many times, or a class if the clone is expanded.

d_gene | abundance | j_gene | v_gene | CDR3aa | CDR3nt
- | once | TRBJ2-7 | TRBV4-2 | CASSQDRGFSYEQYF | TGTGCCAGCAGCCAAGATAGGGGTTTCTCCTACGAGCAGTACTTC
TRBD2 | many | TRBJ2-7 | TRBV20-1 | CSASRMGGVPYEQYF | TGCAGTGCATCCCGTATGGGGGGGGTGCCCTACGAGCAGTACTTC
TRBD1 | - | TRBJ1-1 | TRBV20-1 | CSAEGQGATEAFF | TGCAGTGCTGAAGGACAGGGAGCCACTGAAGCTTTCTTT
- | many | TRBJ1-4 | TRBV18 | CASSPVGEKLFF | TGTGCCAGCTCACCCGTCGGGGAAAAACTGTTTTTT
- | few | TRBJ2-1 | TRBV12-3/TRBV12-4 | CASRVGALRNNEQFF | TGTGCCAGCAGAGTTGGGGCCCTTCGAAACAATGAGCAGTTCTTC
- | few | TRBJ2-3 | TRBV12-3/TRBV12-4 | CASKGPLGTDTQYF | TGTGCCAGCAAGGGTCCATTGGGCACAGATACGCAGTATTTT
TRBD1 | many | TRBJ1-5 | TRBV19 | CASSIGTGLIQPQHF | TGTGCCAGTAGTATAGGGACAGGGTTGATTCAGCCCCAGCATTTT
- | - | TRBJ2-1 | TRBV9 | CASSVETQAGEQFF | TGTGCCAGCAGCGTAGAGACCCAAGCTGGTGAGCAGTTCTTC
- | - | TRBJ2-7 | TRBV20-1 | CSARVQGNYEQYF | TGCAGTGCGAGGGTACAGGGTAACTACGAGCAGTACTTC
- | - | TRBJ2-5 | TRBV3-1 | CASSQPPAGPQQETQYF | TGTGCCAGCAGCCAGCCGCCGGCAGGCCCTCAGCAAGAGACCCAGTACTTC
- | - | TRBJ2-1 | TRBV19 | CASSTSQGGFNEQFF | TGTGCCAGTAGTACTAGTCAGGGGGGTTTCAATGAGCAGTTCTTC
- | - | TRBJ1-2 | TRBV6-1 | CASSEGYGGVYGYTF | TGTGCCAGCAGTGAAGGGTATGGGGGGGTTTATGGCTACACCTTC
- | many | TRBJ2-3 | TRBV3-1 | CASSQLYPSTDTQYF | TGTGCCAGCAGCCAGCTATACCCTAGCACAGATACGCAGTATTTT
- | medium-sized | TRBJ2-7 | TRBV5-1 | CASSAGQTGTYEQYF | TGCGCCAGCAGCGCGGGACAAACTGGGACCTACGAGCAGTACTTC
- | few | TRBJ1-1 | TRBV19 | CASSMRQMNTEAFF | TGTGCCAGTAGTATGAGACAGATGAACACTGAAGCTTTCTTT
- | few | TRBJ2-7 | TRBV7-8 | CATRDASYEQYF | TGTGCCACCCGGGACGCCTCCTACGAGCAGTACTTC
TRBD1 | - | TRBJ1-2 | TRBV27 | CASSLTGAGYGYTF | TGTGCCAGCAGTTTGACAGGGGCGGGCTATGGCTACACCTTC
TRBD1 | medium-sized | TRBJ2-5 | TRBV29-1 | CSVGGTGNQYRRYF | TGCAGCGTGGGCGGGACAGGGAACCAGTACCGCCGATACTTC
- | - | TRBJ2-3 | TRBV6-6 | CASSTQGGQTDTQYF | TGTGCCAGCAGTACCCAGGGGGGCCAAACAGATACGCAGTATTTT
- | few | TRBJ2-7 | TRBV11-2 | CASSLDLEVGQYF | TGTGCCAGCAGCTTAGATCTAGAGGTGGGGCAGTACTTC
TRBD1 | few | TRBJ2-7 | TRBV12-3/TRBV12-4 | CASRAGTGEAKQYF | TGTGCCAGCAGGGCAGGGACAGGGGAGGCCAAGCAGTACTTC
TRBD1 | many | TRBJ2-4 | TRBV12-3/TRBV12-4 | CASSSSGTGVDIQYF | TGTGCCAGCAGTTCCTCCGGGACAGGGGTGGACATTCAGTACTTC
- | few | TRBJ1-2 | TRBV19 | CASTLPSQGPPNYGYTF | TGTGCCAGTACCCTACCGTCGCAGGGGCCACCTAACTATGGCTACACCTTC
TRBD2 | many | TRBJ2-1 | TRBV10-3 | CAVGEGWDEQFF | TGTGCCGTTGGGGAGGGTTGGGATGAGCAGTTCTTC
TRBD1 | few | TRBJ2-5 | TRBV11-2 | CASSLGGQGMETQYF | TGTGCCAGCAGCTTAGGGGGACAGGGGATGGAGACCCAGTACTTC
TRBD2 | - | TRBJ2-3 | TRBV10-3 | CAINPAGGHIDTQYF | TGTGCCATCAATCCCGCGGGGGGGCACATAGATACGCAGTATTTT
TRBD1 | - | TRBJ2-1 | TRBV5-1 | CASSLQTDRLWNEQFF | TGCGCCAGCAGCCTCCAAACGGACAGGTTATGGAATGAGCAGTTCTTC
- | - | TRBJ2-7 | TRBV20-1 | CSAYTPSPGEAYEQYF | TGCAGTGCTTATACCCCCAGCCCGGGGGAGGCCTACGAGCAGTACTTC
- | many | TRBJ2-5 | TRBV7-6 | CASSLVVGQETQYF | TGTGCCAGCAGCTTAGTCGTCGGACAGGAGACCCAGTACTTC
TRBD2 | many | TRBJ2-3 | TRBV9 | CASSVRGTSGGSTDTQYF | TGTGCCAGCAGCGTACGTGGGACTAGCGGGGGGAGCACAGATACGCAGTATTTT
- | medium-sized | TRBJ2-3 | TRBV18 | CASSPPGSTDTQYF | TGTGCCAGCTCACCACCGGGTAGCACAGATACGCAGTATTTT
TRBD1 | - | TRBJ2-7 | TRBV6-1 | CASSETPGQGANEQYF | TGTGCCAGCAGTGAAACTCCGGGACAGGGGGCTAACGAGCAGTACTTC
- | many | TRBJ2-7 | TRBV10-3 | CAISESGAGIYEQYF | TGTGCCATCAGTGAGTCGGGGGCAGGAATCTACGAGCAGTACTTC
TRBD1 | many | TRBJ1-2 | TRBV12-3/TRBV12-4 | CASRWDRDLLYGYTF | TGTGCCAGCAGATGGGACAGGGACCTACTCTATGGCTACACCTTC
- | - | TRBJ2-6 | TRBV11-2 | CASSLGGSGVLTF | TGTGCCAGCAGCTTAGGAGGGAGCGGCGTCCTGACTTTC
- | - | TRBJ1-2 | TRBV20-1 | CSATDMYGYTF | TGCAGTGCTACGGACATGTATGGCTACACCTTC
- | medium-sized | TRBJ2-7 | TRBV19 | CASKDGISYEQYF | TGTGCCAGTAAGGACGGTATCTCCTACGAGCAGTACTTC
- | - | TRBJ2-5 | TRBV12-3/TRBV12-4 | CASSLAPGMAQYF | TGTGCCAGCAGTTTAGCGCCAGGGATGGCCCAGTACTTC
- | - | TRBJ2-1 | TRBV5-1 | CASSLEATSYNEQFF | TGCGCCAGCAGCTTGGAAGCTACCTCCTACAATGAGCAGTTCTTC
TRBD1 | many | TRBJ1-2 | TRBV7-9 | CASTRGGQTDGYTF | TGTGCCAGCACCAGAGGGGGCCAGACAGATGGCTACACCTTC
TRBD1 | many | TRBJ2-2 | TRBV12-3/TRBV12-4 | CASRNRDRGLAHNTGELFF | TGTGCCAGCAGAAACCGGGACAGGGGGTTAGCCCATAACACCGGGGAGCTGTTTTTT
TRBD2 | - | TRBJ2-3 | TRBV6-9 | CADPDPGLALGDTQYF | TGTGCCGACCCAGATCCGGGACTAGCTTTGGGAGATACGCAGTATTTT
TRBD2 | many | TRBJ2-1 | TRBV5-1 | CASTPIIAGAKLIYNEQFF | TGCGCCAGTACCCCAATTATAGCGGGGGCCAAACTGATCTACAATGAGCAGTTCTTC
- | few | TRBJ2-7 | TRBV11-2 | CASSFGVGYEQYF | TGTGCCAGCAGCTTCGGGGTGGGGTACGAGCAGTACTTC
TRBD1 | - | TRBJ1-2 | TRBV4-1 | CASSQMEGAAYYGYTF | TGCGCCAGCAGCCAGATGGAGGGGGCGGCCTACTATGGCTACACCTTC
- | many | TRBJ1-4 | TRBV21-1 | CARGSQPDQLFF | TGTGCCCGAGGGTCGCAGCCGGACCAACTGTTTTTT